This entry concerns a single T cell receptor beta chain. The clone's antigen remains unknown. Base qualities are missing; no much larger clone stands one base away. Sequencing was performed on an Illumina NovaSeq 6000. TCRalpha and TCRbeta cDNA libraries were constructed by 5'RACE with constant-segment primers, with sample barcodes and unique molecular identifiers being introduced. RNA was extracted from every sample with Trizol reagent. Library amplification was performed in two PCR steps, and a second sample barcode and Illumina TruSeq adapters were introduced in the second step. Libraries were sequenced on an Illumina NovaSeq with 2 x 150 bp paired-end reads. For the original study's pipeline: Demultiplexing of reads and collapsing into UMI-guided consensus sequences were performed with migec v1.2.7. Using mixcr v2.1.11, UMI consensuses were aligned to TRA and TRB V and J templates and then assembled into clonotypes. A clonotype was counted as expanded or contracted only if both edgeR and NoisET called the change significant, with noise models trained on biological replicates. For edgeR calls, the thresholds were a false discovery rate-adjusted p below 0.01 and a log2 fold-change of 1. As an exploratory analysis of dynamics, max-normalized trajectories of the 1000 most abundant clonotypes were examined with PCA combined with hierarchical clustering. Separately sequenced CD4+ and CD8+ repertoires were used to assign the CD4 or CD8 phenotype of responding clones. TCRdb reprocessing: public reads trimmed at Q25 with fastp, clones called with MiXCR, in-frame beta chains kept. For every CDR3 protein sequence, its rows merge into one entry that carries the most common genes and DNA. TCRdb's processing, not the authors', yielded these V and J calls. The sample table holds approximately 410,000 distinct CDR3 sequences, of which 20% to 25% were seen once. Together, the top ten hold 13% of the sample.

The entry originates in a study of T-cell memory formation after mild COVID-19 (dated by TCRdb to the early 2020s). Regarding the study in general: Most TCR sequence clusters were specific to one of the two donors. T-cell clones expanding and contracting after mild COVID-19 in a couple of donors were tracked by longitudinal TCRalpha and TCRbeta repertoire sequencing. The cohort comprised two young, previously healthy adult volunteers, one female and one male. Study-level results and caveats: Whether the second-wave clones peaking on day 37 were SARS-CoV-2 specific was not confirmed. The detection of some responding clones in pre-infection memory suggests that pre-existing cross-reactive memory T cells joined the SARS-CoV-2 response. Contracting CD4+ clones were located mainly in the CM and EM memory subsets, whereas CD8+ clones were found to be enriched in EMRA. The study covered only a couple of mild cases, and larger cohorts including severe cases with pre-infection samples were considered necessary. From day 15 to 85, contracting clones showed balanced CD4/CD8 phenotypes, whereas a second wave of clones that expanded from day 15 to 37 leaned towards CD4+.

PBMCs were isolated by Ficoll-Paque density gradient centrifugation. The source material was PBMCs or a T cell subset sorted from them (not recorded which). The TCR was taken from an adult woman who had mild COVID-19 (a few samples of this study predate the infection). The sample titles of this study are shuffled in the database, so cell type and time point are left out; the donor was told from shared clones.

The CDR3 is CATSSGSSNEQFF. The nucleotide sequence is given as TGTGCCACCAGTAGCGGGAGCAGCAATGAGCAGTTCTTC. The chain employs TRBV24-1 and TRBJ2-1; TRBD2 agrees with 8 junctional bases. The germline V gene gives CDR1 as KGHDR and CDR2 as SFDVKD. The germline V end is reduced by 6 bases and the J end by 6 bases; junction bases left unmatched: 3. Including the terminal cysteine and phenylalanine, the CDR3 comprises 13 residues. Only the CDR3 DNA is retained, 39 bases long and in frame from the first base.